This T cell receptor beta chain comes out of a study of OX40 agonist ivuxolimab in advanced cancers. Study-wide context: Ivuxolimab was an agonistic, fully human IgG2 monoclonal antibody directed against OX40 (CD134), a costimulatory receptor. Intravenous ivuxolimab was administered to patients every 2 weeks at six dose levels: 0.01, 0.1, 0.3, 1.5, 3 and 10 mg/kg. Among the 50 to 55 dose-escalation patients, around 20 had hepatocellular carcinoma, about 15 melanoma, 9 renal cell carcinoma and 9 head and neck cancer. Partial responses were achieved by three dose-escalation patients, of whom one had hepatocellular carcinoma and two had cutaneous melanoma. Peripheral TCRbeta sequencing aimed to test whether ivuxolimab altered TCR sequence diversity and caused clonal T-cell expansion. The paper describes the monotherapy dose-escalation part (N = 52 patients) of the phase I trial of ivuxolimab. In the dose-escalation cohort, 65% to 85% of patients were male, and the mean age was 60 years with a range of about 23 to 79. Prior anti-PD-1, anti-PD-L1 or anti-CTLA-4 therapy was permitted, and checkpoint inhibitors had been received by 30% to 40% of dose-escalation patients. Here is what the overall study found, with its caveats: After ivuxolimab, expanded clones were on average more numerous among CD8+ T cells than among CD4+ T cells. In the 0.1-3.0 mg/kg groups, partial responders were among the patients with the lowest normalized peripheral clonal expansion, particularly in CD8+ T cells. Clonal expansion of both CD4+ and CD8+ blood T cells was observed from baseline to week 6 at doses 0.1 to 3.0 mg/kg. Antigen specificity was not determined for the clonally expanded peripheral T cells. Low levels of normalized T-cell clonal expansion were also seen in some patients who did not respond.

About this clone itself: Its antigen specificity is not known. Within one base of it there is no much larger clone, and no base qualities were kept.

Genomic DNA was extracted from sorted cells for sequencing of the TCRbeta CDR3 region. The immunoSEQ Assay was used to sequence the TCRbeta CDR3 regions. As stored in TCRdb, this immuneACCESS dataset retains in-frame rearrangements with V and J assigned. A fraction of the clones does not appear; measured against another copy, unresolved V genes explain less than half of the discrepancy, and the remainder lacks a known reason. Counted in this sample were tens of thousands of clones; 88% of them appeared once. Approximately 1% of the sample lies in the top ten. Based on the germline V gene, the CDR1 and CDR2 sequences are SGHDT and YYEEEE. Trimming takes 2 bases from V and 9 bases from J, and the germline ends sit 9 bases apart. The CDR3, from cysteine to phenylalanine, totals 12 residues. The DNA shown is the 36-base CDR3, in frame from base 1. The trial excluded patients who had a history of autoimmune disease or who were on systemic immunosuppression. Peripheral blood for TCR sequencing was collected from all dose cohorts at baseline, on cycle 4 day 1, and on cycle 7 day 1. Samples came from an open-label, multicenter, first-in-human phase I dose-escalation trial of ivuxolimab. The trial enrolled adults with locally advanced or metastatic head and neck squamous cell, hepatocellular, melanoma or renal cell carcinoma. Before TCR sequencing, CD4+ T cells and CD8+ T cells were sorted from peripheral blood as separate populations.

Specimen: CD4+ or CD8+ T cells sorted from blood, collected in a trial of the OX40 agonist ivuxolimab. The V and J genes are TRBV5-6 and TRBJ2-1; no D gene can be assigned with confidence. The clonotype originates from an adult with an advanced solid tumor such as melanoma, head and neck, liver or kidney cancer. The CDR3: CASSFRYSEQFF. The DNA sequence reads TGTGCCAGCAGCTTCCGATATTCTGAGCAGTTCTTC. The reference TRBV5-6 and TRBJ2-1 proteins fill in what lies around the CDR3, so the full variable domain reads DAGVTQSPTHLIKTRGQQVTLRCSPKSGHDTVSWYQQALGQGPQFIFQYYEEEERQRGNFPDRFSGHQFPNYSSELNVNALLLGDSALYLCASSFRYSEQFFGPGTRLTVL.